The rows below give T cell receptor beta chains drawn from one sample of a study of blood T cells in healthy people across ages. From the 5' RACE reads, TCRdb called clonotypes with MiXCR, one entry per CDR3 protein. The table includes 1.5 million to 2 million distinct CDR3 sequences, 28% detected once. Specimen: blood. These receptor sequences come from a woman in her thirties in good health. Each CDR3 is given with its conserved first and last residue. A D gene is named only where the DNA matches it firmly. The size entry is marked missing in some rows and otherwise reads once, few, many or a size class.

TRBJ2-1 | . | . | TRBV5-1 | CASSLDSTGGDEQFF | TGCGCCAGCAGCTTGGATAGCACAGGGGGGGATGAGCAGTTCTTC
TRBJ2-1 | TRBD2 | few | TRBV11-2 | CASSASLAGGGEQVF | TGTGCCAGCAGCGCATCACTAGCGGGAGGGGGTGAGCAGGTCTTC
TRBJ2-7 | TRBD2 | many | TRBV12-3/TRBV12-4 | CARAPRGAVNEQYF | TGTGCCAGGGCCCCGCGGGGGGCGGTCAACGAGCAGTACTTC
TRBJ2-1 | . | many | TRBV5-1 | CASEPGPPANEQFF | TGCGCCAGCGAACCGGGACCCCCGGCCAATGAGCAGTTCTTC
TRBJ1-1 | . | . | TRBV5-6 | CASSLGRGREAFF | TGTGCCAGCAGCTTGGGTCGAGGCAGAGAAGCTTTCTTT
TRBJ1-2 | . | . | TRBV20-1 | CSARAGGQLGKGYTF | TGCAGTGCTAGAGCGGGGGGCCAGCTCGGGAAGGGCTACACCTTC
TRBJ1-2 | TRBD1 | many | TRBV4-1 | CASSRGQGDTYGYTF | TGCGCCAGCAGCCGGGGACAGGGGGATACCTATGGCTACACCTTC
TRBJ2-1 | . | many | TRBV7-7 | CASSNNGAHNEQFF | TGTGCCAGCAGCAACAACGGCGCACACAATGAGCAGTTCTTC
TRBJ1-1 | TRBD1 | few | TRBV6-2/TRBV6-3 | CARIVVSGTGAMAMNTEAFF | TGTGCCAGAATCGTAGTCTCGGGGACAGGGGCGATGGCGATGAACACTGAAGCTTTCTTT
TRBJ2-5 | TRBD1 | . | TRBV3-1 | CASSDRVGKTQYF | TGTGCCAGCAGTGACAGGGTGGGGAAGACCCAGTACTTC
TRBJ2-1 | TRBD2 | . | TRBV5-5 | CASSTRLAGGGYEQFF | TGTGCCAGCAGCACCCGCTTAGCGGGAGGTGGTTACGAGCAGTTCTTC
TRBJ1-2 | TRBD1 | many | TRBV29-1 | CSVEGGDYGYTF | TGCAGCGTGGAAGGGGGCGACTATGGCTACACCTTC
TRBJ2-3 | . | few | TRBV29-1 | CSVGESGNTQYF | TGCAGCGTGGGGGAGTCCGGAAATACGCAGTATTTT
TRBJ2-5 | . | many | TRBV7-2 | CASSLDAAKTQYF | TGTGCCAGCAGCTTAGATGCGGCGAAGACCCAGTACTTC
TRBJ1-4 | . | . | TRBV27 | CASSSRDFEKLFF | TGTGCCAGCAGTTCCCGGGACTTTGAAAAACTGTTTTTT
TRBJ1-6 | . | . | TRBV24-1 | CATSGDRFPSPLHF | TGTGCCACCAGTGGAGACAGGTTTCCTTCACCCCTCCACTTT
TRBJ2-7 | . | many | TRBV29-1 | CSAAPSDSPYEQYF | TGCAGCGCTGCCCCAAGCGACAGCCCCTACGAGCAGTACTTC
TRBJ1-1 | . | few | TRBV3-1 | CASSQGTVQSQAFF | TGTGCCAGCAGCCAAGGGACAGTACAAAGCCAGGCTTTCTTT
TRBJ1-2 | . | few | TRBV4-1 | CASSRLGGTYGYTF | TGCGCCAGCAGCCGCCTCGGGGGGACCTATGGCTACACCTTC
TRBJ2-7 | . | few | TRBV5-1 | CASSTAGQVEYEQYF | TGCGCCAGCAGCACAGCGGGACAGGTAGAATACGAGCAGTACTTC
TRBJ2-7 | . | . | TRBV20-1 | CSAFSGSTYEQYF | TGCAGTGCTTTCTCAGGGTCCACCTACGAGCAGTACTTC
TRBJ2-3 | . | . | TRBV6-2/TRBV6-3 | CASSSREPTDTQYF | TGTGCCAGCAGTTCTAGGGAACCCACAGATACGCAGTATTTT
TRBJ1-2 | . | few | TRBV12-5 | CASVLSGGLGHTF | TGTGCTAGTGTATTGAGTGGGGGCCTAGGCCACACCTTC
TRBJ2-7 | . | . | TRBV30 | CAWSKAGSSYEQYF | TGTGCCTGGAGTAAGGCAGGTAGCTCCTACGAGCAGTACTTC
TRBJ2-1 | . | few | TRBV7-9 | CASSPPQGLEQFF | TGTGCCAGCAGCCCGCCCCAGGGGCTTGAGCAGTTCTTC
TRBJ2-7 | . | many | TRBV12-3/TRBV12-4 | CASSGNYSYEQYF | TGTGCCAGCAGTGGGAATTACTCCTACGAGCAGTACTTC
TRBJ2-5 | . | many | TRBV7-2 | CASSVWGGGQETQYF | TGTGCCAGCAGCGTTTGGGGTGGAGGACAAGAGACCCAGTACTTC
TRBJ2-3 | . | few | TRBV12-3/TRBV12-4 | CASSTLSGQTDTQYF | TGTGCCAGCAGTACCCTTTCGGGGCAAACAGATACGCAGTATTTT
TRBJ2-6 | . | . | TRBV12-3/TRBV12-4 | CASSFQSTALLSGANVLTF | TGTGCCAGCAGTTTTCAGTCGACGGCCCTCCTCTCTGGGGCCAACGTCCTGACTTTC
TRBJ2-3 | . | few | TRBV29-1 | CSVEDQGYHATDTQYF | TGCAGCGTTGAAGATCAGGGCTACCATGCCACAGATACGCAGTATTTT
TRBJ1-4 | . | . | TRBV9 | CASSRKGGAQEKRFF | TGTGCCAGCAGTAGGAAAGGGGGGGCGCAGGAAAAACGGTTTTTT
TRBJ2-5 | . | many | TRBV5-1 | CASSLDMGAGETQYF | TGCGCCAGCAGCTTGGACATGGGGGCCGGAGAGACCCAGTACTTC
TRBJ2-2 | . | . | TRBV3-1 | CASRPNPAPGELFF | TGTGCCAGCAGACCCAATCCCGCCCCCGGGGAGCTGTTTTTT
TRBJ2-5 | . | . | TRBV3-1 | CASSQGTDMYF | TGTGCCAGCAGCCAAGGTACTGATATGTACTTC
TRBJ2-4 | TRBD1 | few | TRBV2 | CASIQGGSKNIQYF | TGTGCCAGCATACAGGGGGGTTCCAAAAACATTCAGTACTTC
TRBJ2-1 | TRBD2 | few | TRBV5-1 | CASSLEASGSQLEQFF | TGCGCCAGCAGCCTAGAGGCTAGCGGATCACAATTAGAGCAGTTCTTC
TRBJ2-2 | . | . | TRBV20-1 | CSASPDRTGELFF | TGCAGTGCTAGCCCCGACAGAACTGGGGAGCTGTTTTTT
TRBJ2-5 | . | . | TRBV6-6 | CASSRDPAETQYF | TGTGCCAGCAGCAGGGACCCGGCCGAGACCCAGTACTTC
TRBJ2-1 | TRBD2 | . | TRBV10-3 | CAISESGGAGGQDEQFF | TGTGCCATCAGTGAGTCAGGAGGAGCGGGGGGCCAGGATGAGCAGTTCTTC
TRBJ2-1 | . | . | TRBV10-3 | CATAALEGEQFF | TGTGCCACCGCGGCGTTGGAGGGAGAGCAGTTCTTC
TRBJ1-3 | TRBD1 | few | TRBV18 | CASSPRTGSGNTIYF | TGTGCCAGCTCACCTAGGACAGGCTCTGGAAACACCATATATTTT
TRBJ2-7 | . | few | TRBV5-6 | CASSLYYNYYEQYF | TGTGCCAGCAGCTTGTATTACAACTACTACGAGCAGTACTTC